This entry concerns a single TCR beta chain. How the authors handled the data: Nucleated cell number was recorded as an estimate derived from reference gene primer amplification. The method was immunoSEQ multiplex PCR; TCRdb's version includes in-frame clones alone and lacks a portion of them. V and J calls and clone size come straight from that table; D and trimming were deduced from the DNA. The top ten clones hold around 3.3% of a sample with about 170,000 clones, about nine tenths of them seen once. The record originates from a study of blood T cell repertoires in COVID-19. Study details: The origin of the acute and convalescent COVID-19 samples was the United States, Italy and Spain.

The ends lost 4 bases at V and 7 bases at J; junction bases unmatched: 11. The CDR3 is 16 residues long. Germline V gives CDR1 SGHTA, CDR2 FQGTGA. The chain recombines TRBV7-3 with TRBJ2-2; 8 nucleotides line up with TRBD1. Sequencing used peripheral blood. The TCR was taken from a man in his 70s with acute or convalescent COVID-19. The CDR3 region has the DNA TGTGCCAGCAGCTCTCTAGACAGGGGAGGAGACGGGGAGCTGTTTTTT. This sequence encodes CASSSLDRGGDGELFF.